The 13 T cell receptor beta chains below all came from one sample that was sequenced in a study of shared clonotypes between healthy human individuals. Here immunoSEQ multiplex PCR was the method, and the copy in TCRdb shows in-frame clones only, minus some. The sample holds 1,500,000 or so clones, 98% seen once. The sequencing sample was made of naive CD4+ T cells sorted from blood. The subset denotes: CD45RA+ positively selected. The receptors stem from a man aged 30-40 years in good health.

The CDR3 DNA reads TGTGCCAGCAGCTTGCTTGGGGTTGGGAACGAGCAGTACTTC. Translation: CASSLLGVGNEQYF. The chain recombines TRBV5-4 with TRBJ2-7, with unresolved D. The V and J ends lost 1 base and 5 bases respectively, with 13 bases between them. Per germline, CDR1 SGHNT and CDR2 YYREEE (reference sequence). The CDR3 has 14 amino acids. The full variable domain, with the rest looked up from reference TRBV5-4 and TRBJ2-7, is ETGVTQSPTHLIKTRGQQVTLRCSSQSGHNTVSWYQQALGQGPQFIFQYYREEENGRGNFPPRFSGLQFPNYSSELNVNALELDDSALYLCASSLLGVGNEQYFGPGTRLTVT.

This chain links TRBV6-1 with TRBJ1-1; D not resolved. The length of the CDR3 is 14 residues. Trimming pared 1 base from V and 4 bases from J, leaving 10 bases between. Germline V gives CDR1 MNHNS, CDR2 SASEGT. Here the CDR3 DNA reads TGTGCCAGCAGTGAAGGGACGCCAGTCACTGAAGCTTTCTTT. Translation: CASSEGTPVTEAFF.

The CDR3 DNA is TGTGCCAGCAGCTTAGAAGGGGGACAGGGGCCCACTAACTATGGCTACACCTTC. Amino acid sequence: CASSLEGGQGPTNYGYTF. The rearrangement uses TRBV11-2 and TRBJ1-2; 10 bases line up with TRBD1. Germline values: CDR1 SGHAT, CDR2 FQNNGV. V was clipped by 0 bases and J by 0 bases; unmatched bases: 7. This CDR3 region has 18 residues. The full variable domain, rest sourced from reference TRBV11-2 and TRBJ1-2, is EAGVAQSPRYKIIEKRQSVAFWCNPISGHATLYWYQQILGQGPKLLIQFQNNGVVDDSQLPKDRFSAERLKGVDSTLKIQPAKLEDSAVYLCASSLEGGQGPTNYGYTFGSGTRLTVV.

This chain joins TRBV21-1 and TRBJ1-2; TRBD1 was called by the table and not checked on the DNA. TRBV21-1 is given as a pseudogene. The CDR3 contains 17 residues. CDR3 amino acids: CASSKDIGQPLNYGYTF. CDR3 bases: TGTGCCAGCAGCAAAGATATTGGGCAGCCCCTCAACTATGGCTACACCTTC.

The gene calls are TRBV29-1 and TRBJ2-2, with 12 bases aligning to TRBD2. Per the germline V gene, CDR1 is SQVTM and CDR2 is ANQGSEA. V gave up 7 bases and J gave up 3 bases; unmatched junction bases: 9. The CDR3 runs 16 residues. CDR3 sequence: CSGGLAGRGHTGELFF. For the CDR3, the DNA is TGCAGCGGGGGACTAGCGGGCCGGGGACACACCGGGGAGCTGTTTTTT.

On this clone: This same CDR3 is encoded by further DNA sequences in the sample. The chain uses TRBV27 and TRBJ2-7; 7 bases fit TRBD2. The CDR3 is 13 amino acids. Losses at the gene ends were 5 bases for V and 1 base for J; bases not matched to a gene: 2. CDR1 MNHEY and CDR2 SMNVEV come from the germline V gene (reference sequence). The CDR3 DNA sequence: TGTGCCAGCAGTCCTAGCGGATCCTACGAGCAGTACTTC. Translating gives CASSPSGSYEQYF.

This chain links TRBV19 with TRBJ1-5, with D possibly being TRBD1 (5 bases). Per germline, CDR1 LNHDA and CDR2 SQIVND (reference sequence). Trimming cost V 11 bases and J 1 base, with 12 bases left between them. The CDR3 totals 13 residues. The chain's CDR3 is CAGAATSNQPQHF. The CDR3 DNA is TGTGCCGGGGCAGCCACCAGCAATCAGCCCCAGCATTTT.

This rearrangement joins TRBV5-4 to TRBJ2-7, with no clear D. Germline CDR1 and CDR2: SGHNT and YYREEE (reference sequence). The CDR3 loop spans 14 amino acids. V was shortened by 1 base and J by 5 bases, with 13 bases between the two germline ends. CDR3 nucleotides: TGTGCCAGCAGCTTGCCAGGCGATATTAACGAGCAGTACTTC. The encoded protein is CASSLPGDINEQYF. Full variable domain (remainder filled in from reference TRBV5-4 and TRBJ2-7): ETGVTQSPTHLIKTRGQQVTLRCSSQSGHNTVSWYQQALGQGPQFIFQYYREEENGRGNFPPRFSGLQFPNYSSELNVNALELDDSALYLCASSLPGDINEQYFGPGTRLTVT.

This chain uses TRBV4-1 with TRBJ2-7; unclear D gene. The CDR3 contains 16 residues. Germline values: CDR1 MGHRA, CDR2 YSYEKL. Trimming took off 1 base at V and 1 base at J, with 14 bases between the two ends. The CDR3 bases are TGCGCCAGCAGCCAAGCCCCCTCCGCCAGGTCCTACGAGCAGTACTTC. It codes for CASSQAPSARSYEQYF.

In the case of this clone: Compared with germline, one end of the junction differs, possibly owing to a read error. This sequence joins TRBV5-6 and TRBJ2-1; D is possibly TRBD2 (5 bases). The CDR3 extends over 16 amino acids. The germline V gene encodes CDR1 SGHDT and CDR2 YYEEEE. The CDR3: CASSPVAPVEVNVQFF. The CDR3 nucleotides read TGTGCCAGCAGTCCCGTTGCTCCCGTGGAGGTCAATGTGCAGTTCTTC. The whole variable domain, filled in from reference TRBV5-6 and TRBJ2-1, reads DAGVTQSPTHLIKTRGQQVTLRCSPKSGHDTVSWYQQALGQGPQFIFQYYEEEERQRGNFPDRFSGHQFPNYSSELNVNALLLGDSALYLCASSPVAPVEVNVQFFGPGTRLTVL.

This chain uses TRBV19 with TRBJ2-7; 10 nucleotides match TRBD1. Trimming took 5 bases from V and 5 from J; bases not matched to a gene: 9. The CDR3 loop spans 15 amino acids. Per the germline V gene, CDR1 is LNHDA and CDR2 is SQIVND (reference sequence). Here the CDR3 reads CASSPRDRGSHEQYF. The CDR3, as DNA: TGTGCCAGTAGTCCAAGGGACAGGGGTTCTCACGAGCAGTACTTC.

V and J are TRBV28 and TRBJ1-1; 8 bases agree with TRBD1. Losses at the gene ends were 5 bases for V and 1 base for J; bases not matched to a gene: 6. From germline, CDR1 is MDHEN and CDR2 SYDVKM. CDR3 length: 15 amino acids. CDR3 DNA sequence: TGTGCCAGCAGTCATGCAGGGGGCGGGAACACTGAAGCTTTCTTT. Its translation is CASSHAGGGNTEAFF. The whole variable domain, remainder taken from reference TRBV28 and TRBJ1-1, is DVKVTQSSRYLVKRTGEKVFLECVQDMDHENMFWYRQDPGLGLRLIYFSYDVKMKEKGDIPEGYSVSREKKERFSLILESASTNQTSMYLCASSHAGGGNTEAFFGQGTRLTVV.

The rearrangement joins TRBV18 to TRBJ2-2, with TRBD2 as a possible D gene (6 bases). In germline, CDR1 is KGHSH, CDR2 LQKENI. Trimming took 0 bases from V and 5 from J, leaving 16 bases between them. The CDR3 runs to 17 residues. The CDR3 nucleotides read TGTGCCAGCTCACCACCTAACGGGGGATGGCGGACCGGGGAGCTGTTTTTT. Its protein product is CASSPPNGGWRTGELFF. Variable domain in full (rest from reference TRBV18 and TRBJ2-2): NAGVMQNPRHLVRRRGQEARLRCSPMKGHSHVYWYRQLPEEGLKFMVYLQKENIIDESGMPKERFSAEFPKEGPSILRIQQVVRGDSAAYFCASSPPNGGWRTGELFFGEGSRLTVL.